The 16 T cell receptor beta chains listed next were all sequenced from one sample in a study of T cell repertoires in cytomegalovirus infection. Antigen specificity for these receptors is unknown. TCRdb passed the reads through MiXCR, listing each CDR3 protein once. The top ten clones hold about an eighth of a sample with about 920,000 distinct CDR3 sequences, 31% of them seen once. The specimen comprised cultured CD8+ T cells from PBMCs, sampled from culture after CMV antigen stimulation. The receptors come from a human donor in good health (CMV status not recorded). Some clones in this sample may be carry-over from other donors' samples.

This clonotype was observed a few times. The chain employs TRBV5-6 and TRBJ2-7; D remains unclear. Per germline, CDR1 SGHDT and CDR2 YYEEEE. Trimming left V 6 bases short and J 4 bases short, with 8 bases between. The CDR3 has 11 residues. CDR3 region: CASTMGYEQYV. In DNA form, the CDR3 reads TGTGCCAGCACCATGGGATACGAGCAGTACGTC.

About this clonotype: Compared with germline, one end of the junction differs, possibly owing to a read error. This rearrangement joins TRBV27 to TRBJ2-3, with 13 bases that match TRBD2. The CDR3 has 15 amino acids. Germline CDR1 and CDR2: MNHEY and SMNVEV (reference sequence). CDR3 coding DNA: TGTACCAGCAGTCTAGGGACTAGCGGGGAGGATACGCAGTATTTT. Its protein product is CTSSLGTSGEDTQYF.

The V call is TRBV3-1, the J call TRBJ2-3; TRBD1 might be the D (6 bases). CDR1 is LGHDT, CDR2 YNNKEL, per germline (reference sequence). V was cut by 2 bases and J by 3 bases, with 15 bases left in between. This CDR3 is built from 16 residues. The CDR3: CASSQTNRARTDTQYF. DNA of the CDR3: TGTGCCAGCAGCCAAACAAACAGGGCAAGGACAGATACGCAGTATTTT.

This clonotype was observed many times. The chain carries TRBV7-2 and TRBJ2-1; D might be TRBD1 (5 bases). Germline V gene sequence: CDR1 SGHTA, CDR2 FQGNSA. CDR3 length equals 16 residues. Deletions cut 1 base from V and 4 bases from J, with 14 bases between. DNA for the CDR3: TGTGCCAGCAGCTTAGACCCACAGGAACTTTACAATGAGCAGTTCTTC. This codes for CASSLDPQELYNEQFF.

The chain couples TRBV9 to TRBJ2-2; 11 nucleotides agree with TRBD2. CDR1 and CDR2 (germline): SGDLS, YYNGEE. The CDR3 is made up of 19 amino acids. J was trimmed by 5 bases and V by 0 bases; bases with no gene match: 12. The CDR3 DNA follows: TGTGCCAGCAGCGTAGAACTAGCGGGGGCCTCGTTCTTAACCGGGGAGCTGTTTTTT. Its translation: CASSVELAGASFLTGELFF.

With respect to this clonotype: This sequence may be a read error, since a much larger clone differs from it by one base. The V gene is TRBV7-3, the J gene TRBJ2-1; the D is unclear. The CDR3 totals 13 residues. Looked up from germline, CDR1 is SGHTA and CDR2 is FQGTGA. CDR3 sequence (DNA): TGTGGCAGCAGCTCCTCCTTTGCGGATGAGCAGTTCTTC. This sequence encodes CGSSSSFADEQFF.

The rearrangement uses TRBV5-1 and TRBJ2-5; 9 positions match TRBD1. V lost 3 bases, J lost 4 bases, and 10 bases stayed unmatched. The CDR3 length is 16 residues. The germline CDR1 and CDR2 sequences are SGHRS and YFSETQ. The CDR3: CASSSLQGALGETQYF. The DNA of the CDR3 is TGCGCCAGCAGCTCGCTACAGGGGGCGCTGGGAGAGACCCAGTACTTC.

The chain recombines TRBV7-9 with TRBJ1-1, with a possible D match to TRBD1 (5 bases). The V end lost 6 bases, the J end lost 1 base, and 15 bases lay between the germline ends. CDR3 length: 15 amino acids. Germline CDR1 reads SEHNR; CDR2 reads FQNEAQ (reference sequence). The CDR3 protein is CASRHSGSTNTEAFF. The CDR3 bases are TGTGCCAGCAGACACTCAGGGAGCACGAACACTGAAGCTTTCTTT. Full variable domain (missing parts from reference TRBV7-9 and TRBJ1-1): DTGVSQNPRHKITKRGQNVTFRCDPISEHNRLYWYRQTLGQGPEFLTYFQNEAQLEKSRLLSDRFSAERPKGSFSTLEIQRTEQGDSAMYLCASRHSGSTNTEAFFGQGTRLTVV.

This clonotype was observed a handful of times. This rearrangement joins TRBV14 to TRBJ2-7, with a possible D match to TRBD1 (5 bases). Germline CDR1 reads SGHDN; CDR2 reads FVKESK. V dropped 0 bases and J dropped 2 bases, with 17 bases sitting between them. CDR3 size: 17 residues. The CDR3 reads CASSQDDAWTYTYEQYF. The CDR3, as DNA: TGTGCCAGCAGCCAAGACGACGCATGGACATATACCTACGAGCAGTACTTC.

The chain links TRBV7-4 to TRBJ2-1; D perhaps matches TRBD2 (5 bases). From germline, CDR1 is SGHVT and CDR2 SQSDAQ. V was pared by 5 bases and J by 8 bases, with 19 bases between. The CDR3 spans 15 residues. CDR3 sequence reads: CASSPPFSGLHEQFF. The DNA for the CDR3 is TGTGCCAGCAGCCCCCCCTTTTCGGGGTTACATGAGCAGTTCTTC.

This clonotype was seen only a few times. The rearrangement joins TRBV6-1 to TRBJ2-1, with D perhaps being TRBD1 or TRBD2 (5 bases each). The ends were cut back, 5 bases at V and 7 bases at J, with 15 bases in the middle. Germline CDR1 is MNHNS and CDR2 is SASEGT. The CDR3 runs to 14 residues. CDR3 loop: CASSSLVEGNEQFF. The DNA of the CDR3 is TGTGCCAGCAGTTCCCTAGTCGAGGGGAATGAGCAGTTCTTC.

The chain recombines TRBV19 with TRBJ2-2, with D hard to call. CDR1 is LNHDA, CDR2 SQIVND, per germline (reference sequence). This CDR3 region has 16 residues. Trimming removed 0 bases from V and 7 bases from J, with 15 bases in between. CDR3 amino acids: CASSIDWLGSRGELFF. The DNA for the CDR3 is TGTGCCAGTAGTATAGATTGGTTGGGGTCTCGCGGGGAGCTGTTTTTT.

The V call is TRBV14, the J call TRBJ2-5; 9 nucleotides line up with TRBD2. V lost 2 bases, J lost 3 bases, and 7 bases stayed unmatched. CDR1 SGHDN and CDR2 FVKESK come from the germline V gene. The CDR3 covers 16 residues. CDR3 nucleotides: TGTGCCAGCAGCCAATCGGGGCTAGCGGGGAAAGAGACCCAGTACTTC. Protein product: CASSQSGLAGKETQYF.

The V call is TRBV27, the J call TRBJ1-2; a possible D gene is TRBD1 (6 bases). The ends were cut back, 0 bases at V and 4 bases at J, with 12 bases in the middle. This CDR3 has 15 residues. Germline V gene data show CDR1 as MNHEY and CDR2 as SMNVEV (reference sequence). The CDR3 DNA reads TGTGCCAGCAGTTTATCAGGTGGGGGCATCTATGGCTACACCTTC. Its translation is CASSLSGGGIYGYTF.

The chain carries TRBV27 and TRBJ1-5; possible D gene TRBD1, 5 bases. This CDR3 is 19 amino acids long. Trimming took off 0 bases at V and 0 bases at J, with 18 bases between the two ends. Looked up from germline, CDR1 is MNHEY and CDR2 is SMNVEV (reference sequence). The CDR3 region has the DNA TGTGCCAGCAGTTTATCTTTCCCCGGGACGGATTATAGCAATCAGCCCCAGCATTTT. It codes for CASSLSFPGTDYSNQPQHF.

CDR3 residues: CASSLMSSRSGTQYF. In DNA form, the CDR3 reads TGTGCCAGCAGCTTAATGTCCTCGAGGTCAGGGACGCAGTATTTT. The chain employs TRBV7-3 and TRBJ2-3, with a weak D call TRBD1 (5 bases). The CDR3 covers 15 residues. CDR1 is SGHTA and CDR2 is FQGTGA in the germline V gene. V lost 1 base, J lost 9 bases, and 17 bases lay in between.